This TCR beta chain was retrieved from a study of T cells after yellow fever vaccination. Study observations and caveats: Weaker, the secondary response peaked sooner, at day 5 versus 15. Reappearing after the booster were most of the clones from primary vaccination (96% CD4, approximately 88% CD8). Contamination by abundant bulk-population clonotypes could be present in FACS-sorted repertoires.

TCRdb called the 5' RACE reads again in MiXCR, with one record for every CDR3 protein. The data hold around 140,000 distinct CDR3 sequences, with more than 6% observed a single time. Germline-derived CDR1 and CDR2 are SGHDT and YYEEEE. CDR3 length: 16 residues. V was clipped by 0 bases and J by 6 bases; unmatched bases: 7. About this clonotype itself: Its antigen remains unknown.

This TCR derives from a man aged 25-40 years who received the YFV17D yellow fever vaccine. V is TRBV5-6 and J is TRBJ2-4; the match to TRBD2 covers 9 bases. The sample in question was CD4+ T cells sorted from PBMCs, obtained 5 days after the yellow fever booster vaccination. The CDR3 region is CASSLGSQREANIQYF. The CDR3 region has the DNA TGTGCCAGCAGCTTGGGAAGTCAGCGGGAGGCAAACATTCAGTACTTC.